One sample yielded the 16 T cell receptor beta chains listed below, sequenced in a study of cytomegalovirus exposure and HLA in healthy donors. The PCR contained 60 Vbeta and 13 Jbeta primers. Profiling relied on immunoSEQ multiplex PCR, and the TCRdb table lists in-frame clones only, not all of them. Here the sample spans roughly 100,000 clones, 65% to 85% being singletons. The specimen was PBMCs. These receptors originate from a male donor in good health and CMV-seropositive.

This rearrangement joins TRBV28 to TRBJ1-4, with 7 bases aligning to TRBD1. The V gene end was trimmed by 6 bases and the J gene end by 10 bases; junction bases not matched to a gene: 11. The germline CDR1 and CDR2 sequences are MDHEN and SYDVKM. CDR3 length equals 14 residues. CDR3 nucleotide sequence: TGTGCCAGCAGCCCGACCGGGACAGCCGGAAAACTGTTTTTT. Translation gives CASSPTGTAGKLFF.

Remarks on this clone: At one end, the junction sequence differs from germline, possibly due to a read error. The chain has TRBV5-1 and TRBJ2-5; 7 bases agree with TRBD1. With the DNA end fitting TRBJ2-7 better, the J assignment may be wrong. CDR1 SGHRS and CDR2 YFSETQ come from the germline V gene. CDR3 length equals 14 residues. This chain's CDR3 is CATSLGQSSYEQYF. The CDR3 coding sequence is TGCGCCACCAGCTTGGGACAGTCATCCTACGAGCAGTACTTC.

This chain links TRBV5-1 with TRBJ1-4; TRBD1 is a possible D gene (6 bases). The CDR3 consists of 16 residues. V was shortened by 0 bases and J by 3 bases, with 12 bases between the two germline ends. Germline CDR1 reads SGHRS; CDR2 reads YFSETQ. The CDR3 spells CASSLGQAGANEKLFF. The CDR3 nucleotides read TGCGCCAGCAGCTTGGGACAGGCCGGAGCTAATGAAAAACTGTTTTTT.

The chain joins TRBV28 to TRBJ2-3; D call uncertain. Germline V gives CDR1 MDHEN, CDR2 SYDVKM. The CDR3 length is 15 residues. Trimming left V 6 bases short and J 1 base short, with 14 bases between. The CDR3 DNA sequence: TGTGCCAGCAGCCGGAAGGCACGGGGCACAGATACGCAGTATTTT. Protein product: CASSRKARGTDTQYF.

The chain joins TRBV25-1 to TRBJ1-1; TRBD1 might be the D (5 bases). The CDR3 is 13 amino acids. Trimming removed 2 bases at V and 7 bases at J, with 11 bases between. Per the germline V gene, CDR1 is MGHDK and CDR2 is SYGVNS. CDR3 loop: CASSERGAYEAFF. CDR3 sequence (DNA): TGTGCCAGCAGTGAACGTGGGGCTTATGAAGCTTTCTTT.

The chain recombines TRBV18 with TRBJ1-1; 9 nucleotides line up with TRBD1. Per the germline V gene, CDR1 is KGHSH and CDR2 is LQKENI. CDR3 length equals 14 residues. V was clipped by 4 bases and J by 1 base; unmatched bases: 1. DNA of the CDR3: TGTGCCAGCTCACGACAGGGGGGGAACACTGAAGCTTTCTTT. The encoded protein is CASSRQGGNTEAFF.

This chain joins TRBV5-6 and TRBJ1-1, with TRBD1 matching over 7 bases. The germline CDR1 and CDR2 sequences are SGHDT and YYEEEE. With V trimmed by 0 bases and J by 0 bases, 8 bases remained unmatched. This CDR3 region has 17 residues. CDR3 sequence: CASSLGRGHEMNTEAFF. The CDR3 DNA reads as TGTGCCAGCAGCTTGGGGAGGGGGCACGAAATGAACACTGAAGCTTTCTTT.

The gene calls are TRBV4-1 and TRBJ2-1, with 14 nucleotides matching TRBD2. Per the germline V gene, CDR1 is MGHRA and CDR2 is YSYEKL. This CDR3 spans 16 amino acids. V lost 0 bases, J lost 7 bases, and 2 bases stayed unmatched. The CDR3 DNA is TGCGCCAGCAGCCAAGAGACTAGCGGGGGGGCGAATGAGCAGTTCTTC. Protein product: CASSQETSGGANEQFF.

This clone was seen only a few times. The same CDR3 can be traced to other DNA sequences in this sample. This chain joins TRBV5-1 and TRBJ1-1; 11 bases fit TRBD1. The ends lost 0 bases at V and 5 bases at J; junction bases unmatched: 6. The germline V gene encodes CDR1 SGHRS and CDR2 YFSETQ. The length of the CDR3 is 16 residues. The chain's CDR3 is CASSLGGTGGKTEAFF. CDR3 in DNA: TGCGCCAGCAGCTTGGGGGGGACAGGGGGAAAAACTGAAGCTTTCTTT.

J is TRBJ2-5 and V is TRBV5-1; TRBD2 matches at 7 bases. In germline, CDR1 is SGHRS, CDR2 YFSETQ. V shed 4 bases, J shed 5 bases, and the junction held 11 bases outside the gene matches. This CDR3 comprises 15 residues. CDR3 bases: TGCGCCAGCAGCCCGAGGACAAGGGGAGGGGAGACCCAGTACTTC. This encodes CASSPRTRGGETQYF.

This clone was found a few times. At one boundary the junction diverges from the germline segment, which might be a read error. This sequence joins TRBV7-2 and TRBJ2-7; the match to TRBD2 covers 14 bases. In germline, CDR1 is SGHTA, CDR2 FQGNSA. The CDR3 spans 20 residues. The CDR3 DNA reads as TGTGCCAGCAGCCTAGCGGGGTACAGGACTAGCGGGGGGAGCCCCTACGAGCAGTACTTC. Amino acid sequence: CASSLAGYRTSGGSPYEQYF.

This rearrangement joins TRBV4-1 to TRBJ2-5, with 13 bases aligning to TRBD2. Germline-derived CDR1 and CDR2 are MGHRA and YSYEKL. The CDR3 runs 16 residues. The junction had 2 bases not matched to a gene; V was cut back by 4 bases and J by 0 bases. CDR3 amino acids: CASSLTSGGDQETQYF. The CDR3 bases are TGCGCCAGCAGCCTCACTAGCGGGGGGGACCAAGAGACCCAGTACTTC.

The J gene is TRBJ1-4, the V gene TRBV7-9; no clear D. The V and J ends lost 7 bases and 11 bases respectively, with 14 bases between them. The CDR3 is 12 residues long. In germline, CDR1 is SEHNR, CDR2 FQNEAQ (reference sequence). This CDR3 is CASTPTEFKLFF. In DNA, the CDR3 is TGTGCCAGCACCCCCACAGAATTTAAACTGTTTTTT.

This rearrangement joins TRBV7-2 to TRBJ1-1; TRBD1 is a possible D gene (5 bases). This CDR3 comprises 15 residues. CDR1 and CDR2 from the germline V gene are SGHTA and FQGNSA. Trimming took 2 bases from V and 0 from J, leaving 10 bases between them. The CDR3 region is CASSLSVGVNTEAFF. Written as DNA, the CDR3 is TGTGCCAGCAGCTTAAGTGTAGGGGTGAACACTGAAGCTTTCTTT. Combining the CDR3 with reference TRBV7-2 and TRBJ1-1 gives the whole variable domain GAGVSQSPSNKVTEKGKDVELRCDPISGHTALYWYRQSLGQGLEFLIYFQGNSAPDKSGLPSDRFSAERTGGSVSTLTIQRTQQEDSAVYLCASSLSVGVNTEAFFGQGTRLTVV.

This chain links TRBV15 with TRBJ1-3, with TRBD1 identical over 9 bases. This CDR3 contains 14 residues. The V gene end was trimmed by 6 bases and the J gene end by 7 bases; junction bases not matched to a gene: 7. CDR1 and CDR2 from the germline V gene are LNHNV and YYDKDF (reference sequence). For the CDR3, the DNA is TGTGCCACCAGTGTGACAGGGGGTGGGAACACCATATATTTT. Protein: CATSVTGGGNTIYF. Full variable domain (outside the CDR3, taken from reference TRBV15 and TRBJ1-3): DAMVIQNPRYQVTQFGKPVTLSCSQTLNHNVMYWYQQKSSQAPKLLFHYYDKDFNNEADTPDNFQSRRPNTSFCFLDIRSPGLGDTAMYLCATSVTGGGNTIYFGEGSWLTVV.

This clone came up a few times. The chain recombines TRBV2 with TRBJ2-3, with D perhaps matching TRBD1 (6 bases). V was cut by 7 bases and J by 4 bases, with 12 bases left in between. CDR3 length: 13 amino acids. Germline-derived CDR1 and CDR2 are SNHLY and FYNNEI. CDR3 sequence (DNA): TGTGCCAGCACAGGGGTATGGGCAGATACGCAGTATTTT. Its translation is CASTGVWADTQYF.